The present entry profiles one T cell receptor (beta chain) with its context. Study processing details: Scientists estimated how many nucleated cells there were by amplifying reference gene primers. Using immunoSEQ multiplex PCR, the repertoire was profiled, and TCRdb retains in-frame clones only, with some absent. D and trimming were read from the DNA, whereas the V and J calls and clone size are those reported in that table. This sample carries a few hundred thousand clones, about 89% of them seen once, and the ten largest clones take 0.85% to 1%. This entry comes from a study of blood T cell repertoires in COVID-19. Across the whole study: There were acute and convalescent COVID-19 samples, and they came from the United States, Italy and Spain. T cells, B-cell-depleted T cells, or PBMCs supplied cDNA or gDNA.

Germline V gene sequence: CDR1 KGHDR, CDR2 SFDVKD. There are 14 residues in the CDR3. Trimming cost V 3 bases and J 6 bases; bases outside gene matches: 3. Sequencing was carried out using peripheral blood. The source of this sequence is a middle-aged woman who had recovered from COVID-19. The chain has TRBV24-1 and TRBJ1-5; 8 nucleotides agree with TRBD1. CDR3 sequence: CATSDGDRGQPQHF. The CDR3, as DNA: TGTGCCACCAGTGATGGAGACAGGGGTCAGCCCCAGCATTTT.